This entry is about one TCR beta chain. The data were taken from a study of radiation and T cells in renal cell carcinoma. Profiled with immunoSEQ multiplex PCR; TCRdb holds only in-frame clones, not every one. The data hold 100,000 or so clones, with 80% to 90% observed a single time. V shed 0 bases, J shed 10 bases, and the junction held 9 bases outside the gene matches. Germline CDR1 is MNHEY and CDR2 is SMNVEV (reference sequence). The CDR3 covers 16 residues. The time point denotes: baseline pretreatment blood. As to treatment: 15 Gy SBRT to primary tumor, nephrectomy 4 weeks later. This receptor was obtained from a middle-aged man with renal cell carcinoma. The input for sequencing was blood, taken from a patient whose treatment included radiotherapy and nephrectomy. The rearrangement links TRBV27 to TRBJ2-1; 10 positions agree with TRBD1. CDR3 DNA sequence: TGTGCCAGCAGTTTATCCTGGGGACAGGGGACCGGGGAGCAGTTCTTC. Its protein product is CASSLSWGQGTGEQFF.